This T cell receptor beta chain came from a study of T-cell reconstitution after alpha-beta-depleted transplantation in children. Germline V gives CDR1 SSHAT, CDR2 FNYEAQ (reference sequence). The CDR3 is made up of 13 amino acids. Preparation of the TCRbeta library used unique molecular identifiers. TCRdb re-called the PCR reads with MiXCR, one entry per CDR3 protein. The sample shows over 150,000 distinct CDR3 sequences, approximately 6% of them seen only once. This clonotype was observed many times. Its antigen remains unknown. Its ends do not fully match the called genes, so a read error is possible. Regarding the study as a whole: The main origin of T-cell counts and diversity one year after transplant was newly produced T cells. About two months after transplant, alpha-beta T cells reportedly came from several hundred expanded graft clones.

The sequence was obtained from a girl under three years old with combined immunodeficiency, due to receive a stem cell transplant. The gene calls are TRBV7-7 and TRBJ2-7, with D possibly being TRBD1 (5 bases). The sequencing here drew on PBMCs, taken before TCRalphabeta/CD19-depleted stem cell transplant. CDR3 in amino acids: CASSPWGSGEQYF. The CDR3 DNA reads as TGTGCTAGCAGCCCATGGGGCAGTGGCGAGCAGTACTTC.